This record covers a single T cell receptor beta chain. The data originate from a study of blood T cell repertoires in COVID-19. Study-wide background: Samples representing acute and convalescent COVID-19 were sourced from the United States, Italy and Spain. Sample material is recorded as cDNA or gDNA derived from T cells, B-cell-depleted T cells, or PBMCs.

In the original analysis: It was from reference gene primer amplification that nucleated cell counts were estimated. Repertoires were generated with immunoSEQ multiplex PCR, while TCRdb's copy carries only in-frame clones and drops some. D and trimming were read from the DNA, whereas the V and J calls and clone size are those reported in that table. The sample has roughly 150,000 clones, approximately 90% seen once. Sample: peripheral blood. This receptor was taken from a human donor in a cohort sampled during active COVID-19.

The CDR3, as DNA: TGCGCCAGCAGCTTGGAGGAACAGTTACGGCTGTTTCTCAATCAGCCCCAGCATTTT. Translated: CASSLEEQLRLFLNQPQHF. The chain joins TRBV5-1 to TRBJ1-5; D call uncertain. Germline CDR1 is SGHRS and CDR2 is YFSETQ. CDR3 length equals 19 residues. The V and J ends lost 0 bases and 3 bases respectively, with 22 bases between them.